This T cell receptor (beta chain) was sequenced in a study of blood T cell repertoires in COVID-19. Study-wide context: Acute-phase and convalescent COVID-19 samples originated in the United States, Italy and Spain.

Here immunoSEQ multiplex PCR was the method, and the copy in TCRdb shows in-frame clones only, minus some. The table lists roughly 170,000 clones, around 83% of them singletons. Participants spanned ages about 18 to 100 years and resided in roughly 26 US areas. Cohort placement rested on clinical history that participants reported themselves. This clone was seen just once. This clonotype was obtained from a woman in her 50s in a cohort exposed to, infected with or recovered from COVID-19 (not recorded which). Sequenced sample: PBMCs or T cells enriched from blood (not recorded which).

DNA of the CDR3: TGTGCCAGCGGAAAGACAGAAGCTAACTATGGCTACACCTTC. Its translation: CASGKTEANYGYTF. V is TRBV5-5 and J is TRBJ1-2, with a weak D call TRBD1 (5 bases). The CDR3 length is 14 residues. V lost 7 bases and J 0 bases, leaving 13 bases between the germline ends. CDR1 and CDR2 (germline): SGHKS, YYEKEE (reference sequence).